Given below is one T cell receptor (beta chain) in context. These data originate in a study of blood T cell repertoires in COVID-19. Assay: immunoSEQ multiplex PCR; the TCRdb copy retains only in-frame clones and omits some. Among fewer than 200,000 clones listed, 82% were seen once. Trimming took 3 bases from V and 0 from J, leaving 5 bases between them. CDR3 length: 13 residues. Germline V gene data show CDR1 as SGHTA and CDR2 as FQGTGA. Sequenced sample: peripheral blood. The receptor comes from an older woman with acute or convalescent COVID-19. J is TRBJ1-2 and V is TRBV7-3, with D uncertain. CDR3 in DNA: TGTGCCAGCAGCTTTGCAGCTAACTATGGCTACACCTTC. Translating it yields CASSFAANYGYTF.